The rows below give T cell receptor beta chains drawn from one sample of a study of blood T cell repertoires in COVID-19. TCRdb's copy holds only in-frame clones and misses some; the assay was immunoSEQ multiplex PCR. The sample includes fewer than 300,000 clones, roughly 84% seen only once; the top ten take around 3.2%. Material for sequencing was peripheral blood. All receptors derive from a woman between 18 and 29 years old with acute or convalescent COVID-19. CDR3s include the opening cysteine and the closing phenylalanine or tryptophan. A D gene is named only where the DNA matches it firmly. Clone size is not always given. Where it is, it says once, few, many or a class for expanded clones.

TRBD2 . TRBJ2-1 TRBV9 CASSVQGLAGEVNEQFF TGTGCCAGCAGCGTACAGGGGCTAGCGGGAGAGGTCAATGAGCAGTTCTTC
. . TRBJ1-3 TRBV30 CAWSGSGNTIYF TGTGCCTGGTCAGGATCTGGAAACACCATATATTTT
TRBD1 . TRBJ1-2 TRBV7-9 CASGPIKGGAGYGYTF TGTGCCAGCGGACCAATCAAAGGGGGCGCTGGCTATGGCTACACCTTC
. . TRBJ1-1 TRBV25-1 CPGIGRRGNTEAFF TGTCCTGGTATTGGCAGACGGGGGAACACTGAAGCTTTCTTT
. . TRBJ2-1 TRBV15 CATSRGAGGNEQFF TGTGCCACCAGCAGAGGGGCGGGTGGCAATGAGCAGTTCTTC
TRBD1 few TRBJ2-7 TRBV7-2 CASSKNPGTAYEQYF TGTGCCAGCAGCAAAAACCCCGGGACAGCCTACGAGCAGTACTTC
. . TRBJ1-1 TRBV6-6 CASRYNGGPYGTEAFF TGTGCCAGCAGGTACAACGGGGGTCCCTATGGCACTGAAGCTTTCTTT
. few TRBJ2-7 TRBV20-1 CSASLTIGNYEQYF TGCAGTGCTAGTCTGACTATTGGGAACTACGAGCAGTACTTC
. . TRBJ2-7 TRBV27 CASSFGRGVHEQYF TGTGCCAGCAGTTTTGGCAGGGGGGTACACGAGCAGTACTTC
TRBD1 . TRBJ1-2 TRBV27 CASSGVRGRYGYTF TGTGCCAGCAGTGGGGTGAGGGGGCGTTATGGCTACACCTTC
. . TRBJ1-1 TRBV29-1 CSVTSGTPEAFF TGCAGCGTCACCTCCGGGACACCTGAAGCTTTCTTT
TRBD2 . TRBJ2-1 TRBV28 CASSFLTSGRAHNEQFF TGTGCCAGCAGTTTTTTGACTAGCGGGAGGGCCCACAATGAGCAGTTCTTC
TRBD1 once TRBJ1-2 TRBV5-6 CASKKGQGSTYGYTF TGTGCCAGCAAAAAGGGACAGGGAAGTACGTATGGCTACACCTTC
TRBD1 . TRBJ2-3 TRBV5-1 CASSRGTGVPDTQYF TGCGCCAGCAGCCGAGGGACAGGGGTTCCGGATACGCAGTATTTT
TRBD1 . TRBJ2-5 TRBV5-1 CASSLGQGSNQETQYF TGCGCCAGCAGCTTGGGACAGGGCTCCAACCAAGAGACCCAGTACTTC
TRBD2 . TRBJ2-7 TRBV4-2 CASSRLAGGPGEQYF TGTGCCAGCAGCCGTCTTGCGGGAGGGCCGGGGGAGCAGTACTTC